Below, 13 T cell receptor beta chains from the same sample are listed, as sequenced in a study of regulatory dendritic cells for organ transplantation. Some clones are missing from TCRdb's copy, which holds only in-frame ones; the method was immunoSEQ multiplex PCR. The sample includes about 10,000 clones, 65% to 85% of them seen just once. Sequencing input: memory CD8+ T cells from blood. Subset indicated: CD45RO+ memory T cells. These receptors came from a human donor in good health.

The CDR3 region is CASSEAGGAEKLFF. The CDR3 nucleotides read TGTGCCAGCAGTGAAGCGGGGGGGGCTGAAAAACTGTTTTTT. The chain recombines TRBV6-1 with TRBJ1-4; D is possibly TRBD1 (6 bases). Trimming left V 0 bases short and J 7 bases short, with 9 bases between. CDR1 is MNHNS, CDR2 SASEGT, per germline. There are 14 residues in the CDR3.

The chain employs TRBV27 and TRBJ1-4; no reliable D call. This CDR3 comprises 13 residues. Germline V gene sequence: CDR1 MNHEY, CDR2 SMNVEV (reference sequence). With 4 bases removed from V and 8 bases from J, the gap between germline ends came to 11 bases. The CDR3 coding sequence is TGTGCCAGCAGTTCCAACCCGCGGGAAAAACTGTTTTTT. This codes for CASSSNPREKLFF.

In this sample, this clone turned up a few times. V is TRBV4-1 and J is TRBJ1-2; no reliable D call. CDR3 length: 15 amino acids. V shed 4 bases and J shed 3 bases, with 15 bases lying between them. Germline V lookup: CDR1 MGHRA, CDR2 YSYEKL. In nucleotides, the CDR3 is TGCGCCAGCAGCCCTTGGATTTATTTCGACTATGGCTACACCTTC. Protein sequence: CASSPWIYFDYGYTF.

V and J are TRBV28 and TRBJ1-2; possibly TRBD1 for D (5 bases). CDR3 size: 13 residues. The V gene's germline CDR1 is MDHEN and CDR2 SYDVKM. V was trimmed by 7 bases and J by 7 bases, leaving 16 bases between them. The CDR3, as DNA: TGTGCCAGCAACTCTCGCCTCGGGGGTGGCTACACCTTC. Translation: CASNSRLGGGYTF.

The rearrangement uses TRBV4-1 and TRBJ2-2; D unresolved. Trimming removed 1 base from V and 3 bases from J, with 6 bases in between. The CDR3 sequence is 14 residues long. Germline lookup yields CDR1 MGHRA and CDR2 YSYEKL. The CDR3 sequence: CASSQVVHTGELFF. CDR3 coding DNA: TGCGCCAGCAGCCAAGTAGTTCACACCGGGGAGCTGTTTTTT.

This clone is a singleton in its sample. The rearrangement joins TRBV2 to TRBJ2-1; D remains unclear. The CDR3 length is 11 residues. The V end lost 11 bases, the J end lost 13 bases, and 18 bases lay between the germline ends. The germline gives CDR1 SNHLY, CDR2 FYNNEI. CDR3 loop: CAAAGDSSQFF. The CDR3 DNA is TGTGCCGCGGCCGGAGACTCATCCCAGTTCTTC.

The rearrangement uses TRBV7-3 and TRBJ1-2; D gene unclear. Germline loops: CDR1 SGHTA, CDR2 FQGTGA. V shed 3 bases and J shed 6 bases, with 8 bases lying between them. This CDR3 has 12 residues. The CDR3 DNA follows: TGTGCCAGCAGCTTGAGTGGTCATGGCTACACCTTC. Translated, it gives CASSLSGHGYTF.

The chain joins TRBV7-9 to TRBJ1-2; 8 nucleotides line up with TRBD1. This CDR3 is built from 15 residues. V lost 0 bases, J lost 2 bases, and 2 bases stayed unmatched. Germline V CDR1 and CDR2: SEHNR, FQNEAQ (reference sequence). Written as DNA, the CDR3 is TGTGCCAGCAGCTTAGCGGGACAGGCGAACTATGGCTACACCTTC. Translated, it gives CASSLAGQANYGYTF.

The rearrangement joins TRBV6-5 to TRBJ2-7, with 7 bases aligning to TRBD1. With 2 bases clipped from V and 2 bases from J, the junction kept 6 bases outside the gene matches. In germline, CDR1 is MNHEY, CDR2 SVGAGI. The CDR3 runs to 15 residues. The CDR3 sequence: CASSYVHRGPYEQYF. The CDR3 region has the DNA TGTGCCAGCAGTTACGTCCACAGGGGCCCCTACGAGCAGTACTTC.

This clone was seen a few times. The rearrangement links TRBV29-1 to TRBJ2-1; D remains unclear. Per the germline V gene, CDR1 is SQVTM and CDR2 is ANQGSEA. The V end was cut by 4 bases, the J end by 7 bases, with 14 bases between. The CDR3 consists of 13 residues. CDR3 in DNA: TGCAGCGTTGTAGGTCTGGCGGAAAATGAGCAGTTCTTC. Its protein is CSVVGLAENEQFF.

The J gene is TRBJ2-2, the V gene TRBV6-5; weak D call: TRBD1 (6 bases). This CDR3 comprises 16 residues. CDR1 and CDR2 (germline): MNHEY, SVGAGI. The V end was cut by 0 bases, the J end by 3 bases, with 11 bases between. The CDR3 DNA follows: TGTGCCAGCAGTTACTCAATGGGACAACACACCGGGGAGCTGTTTTTT. Its protein product is CASSYSMGQHTGELFF.

The V call is TRBV6-5, the J call TRBJ1-5; 9 bases agree with TRBD1. The CDR3 loop spans 13 amino acids. V dropped 11 bases and J dropped 4; count of bases not matched to a gene: 6. Germline CDR1 reads MNHEY; CDR2 reads SVGAGI. The CDR3 coding sequence is TGTGCCGTGGCCGGGACAGGGAATCAGCCCCAGCATTTT. It encodes CAVAGTGNQPQHF.

The chain joins TRBV6-4 to TRBJ2-1, with 7 bases identical to TRBD2. The CDR3 is 15 residues long. The V gene end was trimmed by 0 bases and the J gene end by 6 bases; junction bases not matched to a gene: 5. Germline V gives CDR1 MRHNA, CDR2 SNTAGT. The CDR3 loop is CASSDSGGSFNEQFF. The CDR3 bases are TGTGCCAGCAGTGACTCTGGCGGGAGTTTCAATGAGCAGTTCTTC.